This T cell receptor beta chain was retrieved from a study of CD8+ T cells in alopecia areata. Study-level findings and limits: Possibly as an HLA-related effect, TCR sharing across patients appeared less clear than in mice. Scalp data also include sequences from resident alphabeta T cells of normal skin.

The junction had 12 bases not matched to a gene; V was cut back by 0 bases and J by 5 bases. Germline CDR1 reads SNHLY; CDR2 reads FYNNEI. The CDR3 is 18 residues long. In the case of this clone: Antigen specificity is unknown.

CD4+ cells belonging to 4 or 5 patients, who were in the biomarker study, were further sorted into CD25+CD127- cells. As part of sample collection, lesional scalp punch biopsies and peripheral blood were taken from alopecia areata patients. Sorting separated CD4+ and CD8+ T cells out of PBMCs. The authors extracted RNA and reverse transcribed it into cDNA as the sequencing template. TCRdb's copy holds only in-frame clones and misses some; the assay was immunoSEQ multiplex PCR. The table lists 7,500 to 9,000 clones, 55% to 75% of them singletons, with roughly 2.7% in the top ten. This chain uses TRBV2 with TRBJ2-5, with 10 bases matching TRBD2. The clonotype originates from a human donor with alopecia areata. The sequenced sample was CD4+ Tregs sorted from blood. The CDR3 reads CASSEALRLAGVWETQYF. The DNA of the CDR3 is TGTGCCAGCAGTGAAGCGCTTAGGCTAGCGGGAGTATGGGAGACCCAGTACTTC.